The clone carrying this T cell receptor beta chain was found a few times. Its target is not known. The record originates from a study of human T cells and chemical hapten exposure. Points from the study as a whole: Every donor had alopecia, and their immune response may therefore differ from healthy people's. With regard to DPC sensitization, TCRs above 1 in 1000 frequency did not change.

The CDR3 covers 15 residues. V was pared by 0 bases and J by 8 bases, with 14 bases between. From germline, CDR1 is DFQATT and CDR2 SNEGSKA (reference sequence). In the study's own analysis: Around 97,000 TCRs per sample was the median, with a range of roughly 23,224 to 750,000. TCRdb processed the RACE reads anew with MiXCR; each CDR3 protein has one entry. These V and J calls derive from TCRdb rather than the authors' analysis. The table includes over 70,000 distinct CDR3 sequences, approximately 11% detected once. The time point denotes: patch test 3, about 24 weeks after DPC sensitization. Treatment noted: therapeutic diphenylcyclopropenone sensitization with weekly scalp DPC. Before extraction, the whole blood was not fractionated, and total RNA was taken from it.

The chain links TRBV20-1 to TRBJ1-6, with a tentative D call TRBD1 (6 bases). The sample was whole blood, taken in connection with sensitization to the hapten diphenylcyclopropenone (DPC). This receptor was taken from a woman aged 25 to 39 with alopecia areata. Some clones in this sample may be carry-over from other donors' samples. CDR3 residues: CSARDPGRGDSPLHF. The CDR3 DNA follows: TGCAGTGCTAGAGATCCCGGCAGGGGAGATTCACCCCTCCACTTT.